The clone carrying this TCR beta chain turned up a few times. As yet, its antigen is unknown. At one boundary the junction diverges from the germline segment, which might be a read error. Per germline, CDR1 KGHSH and CDR2 LQKENI. The CDR3 totals 15 residues. A second PCR of roughly 7 to 11 cycles used a sample-barcoded 5' primer and a J-beta primer mix. TCRdb independently ran MiXCR on the 5' RACE reads; one entry per CDR3 protein. Of some 1.5 million distinct CDR3 sequences listed, approximately 30% are singletons. This record belongs to a study of blood T cells in healthy people across ages. Study-wide points: Per-million-T-cell TCR beta diversity fell roughly linearly with age.

This TCR came from a woman under 40 in good health. The genes are TRBV18 and TRBJ2-5; weak D call: TRBD1 (5 bases). The material sequenced was blood. The CDR3 bases are TGTACCAGCTCACCAACTACAGGTTATTATCAGACCCAGTACTTC. Translation: CTSSPTTGYYQTQYF.